A single sample is the source of the 16 T cell receptor beta chains below, sequenced in a study of vaccination and CD4 T cells after COVID-19. Antigens of these TCRs are unknown. The Oncomine TCR Beta short-read assay sequenced DNA from cultured CD4+ T cells. TCRdb reprocessed the PCR reads via MiXCR and lists one record per CDR3 protein. This sample has 20,000 to 25,000 distinct CDR3 sequences, with approximately 44% found just once. Treatment reported: roughly nine-day PBMC culture with coronavirus spike peptide pools or control peptides (ViraFEST assay). This material consisted of CD4+ T cells from blood, cultured in vitro, taken before SARS-CoV-2 vaccination. These receptors came from a human donor who received a COVID-19 vaccine.

This chain joins TRBV7-3 and TRBJ2-3; tentatively, D is TRBD1 (5 bases). The CDR3 spans 12 residues. Germline CDR1 is SGHTA and CDR2 is FQGTGA. Trimming left V 5 bases short and J 9 bases short, with 12 bases between. The CDR3 nucleotides read TGTGCCAGCAGCAATCAGGGTGAAACGCAGTATTTT. Translation gives CASSNQGETQYF.

This clonotype was seen more than once but under ten times. The chain combines TRBV7-6 with TRBJ2-3; D is unclear. This CDR3 has 13 residues. V lost 5 bases and J 4 bases, leaving 10 bases between the germline ends. CDR1 and CDR2 (germline): SGHVS, FNYEAQ. CDR3 DNA sequence: TGTGCCAGCAGCCCGGTCGGGTCAGATACGCAGTATTTT. Its translation is CASSPVGSDTQYF.

CDR3 amino acids: CAWRGWMNTEAFF. CDR3 sequence (DNA): TGTGCCTGGAGGGGGTGGATGAACACTGAAGCTTTCTTT. This sequence joins TRBV30 and TRBJ1-1; the D is unclear. Germline CDR1 and CDR2: GTSNPN and SVGIG (reference sequence). The CDR3 covers 13 residues. The germline V and J ends were trimmed by 3 bases and 0 bases, with 8 bases remaining between them.

This chain uses TRBV2 with TRBJ2-7; D possibly matches TRBD1 or TRBD2 (5 bases each). This CDR3 is built from 10 residues. V was cut by 8 bases and J by 10 bases, with 12 bases left in between. Germline CDR1 is SNHLY and CDR2 is FYNNEI. In DNA form, the CDR3 reads TGTGCCAGCTCTGGGGGTCGTCAGTACTTC. This gives the protein CASSGGRQYF.

This chain joins TRBV6-1 and TRBJ1-2; D possibly corresponds to TRBD1 (5 bases). Germline CDR1 and CDR2: MNHNS and SASEGT. Trimming shortened V by 6 bases and J by 1 base, and 30 bases separated the two germline ends. This CDR3 is built from 20 residues. CDR3 nucleotides: TGTGCCAGCAGGGCCCCTAGCAGGGTGCCGACCTCTTACGATAACTATGGCTACACCTTC. It encodes CASRAPSRVPTSYDNYGYTF.

This chain uses TRBV10-3 with TRBJ2-3; D tentatively reads TRBD1 or TRBD2 (6 bases each). V lost 7 bases and J 3 bases, leaving 20 bases between the germline ends. The CDR3 covers 16 residues. Per the germline V gene, CDR1 is ENHRY and CDR2 is SYGVKD. The chain's CDR3 is CAITRRGEAGTDTQYF. As DNA, the CDR3 is TGTGCCATCACCAGGAGGGGGGAGGCCGGTACAGATACGCAGTATTTT.

The rearrangement links TRBV6-2 or TRBV6-3 to TRBJ2-3, with D hard to call. CDR1 is MNHEY and CDR2 is SVGEGT in the germline V gene. V was clipped by 4 bases and J by 1 base, with 12 bases between them. The CDR3 contains 15 residues. This CDR3 reads CASSFGRGGTDTQYF. CDR3 in DNA: TGTGCCAGCAGTTTCGGGCGAGGTGGCACAGATACGCAGTATTTT.

The gene calls are TRBV20-1 and TRBJ2-3; a possible D gene is TRBD2 (6 bases). The CDR3 extends over 14 amino acids. Trimming cost V 0 bases and J 3 bases, with 10 bases left between them. The germline CDR1 and CDR2 sequences are DFQATT and SNEGSKA (reference sequence). Here the CDR3 reads CSARDGAGTDTQYF. CDR3 in DNA: TGCAGTGCTAGAGATGGTGCGGGGACAGATACGCAGTATTTT.

The V gene is TRBV20-1, the J gene TRBJ1-2; D remains unclear. From germline, CDR1 is DFQATT and CDR2 SNEGSKA (reference sequence). With 0 bases removed from V and 0 bases from J, the gap between germline ends came to 5 bases. This CDR3 comprises 13 residues. CDR3 loop: CSARDGANYGYTF. CDR3 in DNA: TGCAGTGCTAGAGATGGAGCTAACTATGGCTACACCTTC.

The chain employs TRBV20-1 and TRBJ2-5; 10 positions match TRBD2. The CDR3 runs to 15 residues. Trimming removed 3 bases from V and 5 bases from J; junction bases left unmatched: 9. Germline assignment: CDR1 DFQATT and CDR2 SNEGSKA (reference sequence). The CDR3 coding sequence is TGCAGTGCTAGCCCCGGACTAGCGGTTGTCGAGACCCAGTACTTC. Residues: CSASPGLAVVETQYF.

The J gene is TRBJ1-1, the V gene TRBV5-4, with D unresolved. The V end was cut by 0 bases, the J end by 3 bases, with 6 bases between. This CDR3 is 13 amino acids long. The V gene's germline CDR1 is SGHNT and CDR2 YYREEE (reference sequence). The CDR3 sequence is CASSLAGYTEAFF. In DNA form, the CDR3 reads TGTGCCAGCAGCTTGGCGGGGTACACTGAAGCTTTCTTT.

The chain carries TRBV20-1 and TRBJ1-5; no firm D call. CDR1 is DFQATT and CDR2 is SNEGSKA in the germline V gene (reference sequence). Trimming pared 0 bases from V and 4 bases from J, leaving 7 bases between. This CDR3 spans 13 amino acids. CDR3 nucleotides: TGCAGTGCTAGAGATGGGGTTAATCAGCCCCAGCATTTT. Encoded protein: CSARDGVNQPQHF.

This chain joins TRBV19 and TRBJ2-3; 7 nucleotides match TRBD1. The germline V gene has CDR1 LNHDA and CDR2 SQIVND (reference sequence). Germline trimming cut 7 bases from V and 3 bases from J; bases unmatched to any gene: 7. This CDR3 is 14 amino acids long. The CDR3 bases are TGTGCCAGTACCTCGACAGGGCATACAGATACGCAGTATTTT. This encodes CASTSTGHTDTQYF.

V usage is TRBV6-5 and J usage is TRBJ2-1; D unresolved. Germline CDR1 is MNHEY and CDR2 is SVGAGI. Trimming stripped 2 bases from V and 7 bases from J, with 18 bases between. CDR3 length: 16 amino acids. In nucleotides, the CDR3 is TGTGCCAGCAGTTACGGTCGACTGTCTACGCGGAATGAGCAGTTCTTC. This codes for CASSYGRLSTRNEQFF.

The chain links TRBV11-3 to TRBJ1-1; D is undetermined. The germline V and J ends were trimmed by 0 bases and 0 bases, with 5 bases remaining between them. The CDR3 runs to 14 residues. Germline values: CDR1 SGHNT, CDR2 YENEEA. The CDR3 DNA is TGTGCCAGCAGCTTAGATCCAGTGAACACTGAAGCTTTCTTT. Encoded protein: CASSLDPVNTEAFF. The entire variable domain, with the rest obtained from reference TRBV11-3 and TRBJ1-1, is as follows: EAGVVQSPRYKIIEKKQPVAFWCNPISGHNTLYWYLQNLGQGPELLIRYENEEAVDDSQLPKDRFSAERLKGVDSTLKIQPAELGDSAVYLCASSLDPVNTEAFFGQGTRLTVV.

In its sample, this clonotype was seen once. The rearrangement joins TRBV29-1 to TRBJ2-5, with TRBD1 matching 10 bases. The CDR3 length is 14 residues. Germline V gives CDR1 SQVTM, CDR2 ANQGSEA. Losses at the gene ends were 4 bases for V and 6 bases for J; bases not matched to a gene: 8. CDR3 in amino acids: CSVVKLGQGQTQYF. For the CDR3, the DNA is TGCAGCGTTGTTAAGCTGGGACAGGGGCAGACCCAGTACTTC.